Below, one TCR beta chain is given with its context. The entry originates in a study of cytomegalovirus exposure and HLA in healthy donors. At the level of the study: A preliminary data release comprised 80 million to 95 million unique TCRs obtained from HLA-typed donors.

Vbeta (60) and Jbeta (13) primers were used in the PCR. Profiled with immunoSEQ multiplex PCR; TCRdb holds only in-frame clones, not every one. The table includes around 210,000 clones, 78% detected once. Trimming stripped 1 base from V and 5 bases from J, with 9 bases between. CDR1 is SGHRS and CDR2 is YFSETQ in the germline V gene. CDR3 length equals 14 residues. This chain connects TRBV5-1 to TRBJ2-2; perhaps TRBD2 as D (5 bases). The sample was PBMCs. The clonotype comes from a boy aged 5-17 years in good health and CMV-seronegative. The CDR3 here is CASSLPGMTGELFF. CDR3 sequence (DNA): TGCGCCAGCAGCTTGCCGGGGATGACCGGGGAGCTGTTTTTT.